This T cell receptor beta chain is drawn from a study of response to subunit inactivated influenza vaccine. Study-level findings and limits: A suggestion made by the authors is that each seasonal influenza vaccination recruits few new T cells.

A note on this clonotype: Its matching antigen is unknown.

Per the germline V gene, CDR1 is LGHDT and CDR2 is YNNKEL (reference sequence). The V end was cut by 5 bases, the J end by 1 base, with 11 bases between. This CDR3 has 14 amino acids. TCRdb reprocessed the RT-PCR reads via MiXCR and lists one record per CDR3 protein. The sample lists 400,000 to 650,000 distinct CDR3 sequences, 6.5% to 8% occurring once. The clonotype was recovered from a man between 50 and 75 years old who received an inactivated influenza vaccine. The gene calls are TRBV3-1 and TRBJ2-5; D is uncertain. The material was PBMCs from blood, obtained roughly 24 months after vaccination. The CDR3 sequence is CASSVRSGQETQYF. The CDR3 region has the DNA TGTGCCAGCAGCGTTAGGTCGGGCCAAGAGACCCAGTACTTC.